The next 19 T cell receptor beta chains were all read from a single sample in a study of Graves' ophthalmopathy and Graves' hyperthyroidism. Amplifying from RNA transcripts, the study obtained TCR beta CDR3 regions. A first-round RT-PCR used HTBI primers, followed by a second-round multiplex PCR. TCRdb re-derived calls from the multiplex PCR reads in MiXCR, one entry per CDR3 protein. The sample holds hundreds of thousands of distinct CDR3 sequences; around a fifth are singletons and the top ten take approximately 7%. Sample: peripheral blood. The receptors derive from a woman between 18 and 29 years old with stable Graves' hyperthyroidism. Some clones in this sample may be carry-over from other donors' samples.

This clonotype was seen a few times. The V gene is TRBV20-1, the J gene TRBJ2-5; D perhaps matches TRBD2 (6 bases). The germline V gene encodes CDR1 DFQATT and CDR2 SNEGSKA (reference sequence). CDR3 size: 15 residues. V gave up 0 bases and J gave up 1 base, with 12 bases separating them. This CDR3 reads CSARDPTSPQETQYF. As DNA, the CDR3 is TGCAGTGCTAGAGATCCGACTAGTCCCCAAGAGACCCAGTACTTC.

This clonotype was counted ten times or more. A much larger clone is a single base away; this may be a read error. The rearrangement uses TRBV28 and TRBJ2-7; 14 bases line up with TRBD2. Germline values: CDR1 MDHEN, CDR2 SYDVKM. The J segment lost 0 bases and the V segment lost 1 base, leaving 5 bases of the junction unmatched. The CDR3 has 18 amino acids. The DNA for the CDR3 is TGTGCCAGCAGTTTATCGAGGACTAGCGGGGGGAGCTCCTACGAGCAGTACTTC. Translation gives CASSLSRTSGGSSYEQYF.

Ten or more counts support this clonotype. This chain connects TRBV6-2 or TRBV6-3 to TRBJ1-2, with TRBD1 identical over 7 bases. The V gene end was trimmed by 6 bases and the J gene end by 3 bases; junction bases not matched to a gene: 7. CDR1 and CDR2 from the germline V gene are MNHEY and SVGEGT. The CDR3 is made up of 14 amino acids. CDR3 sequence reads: CASRYPGTDYGYTF. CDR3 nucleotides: TGTGCCAGCAGATACCCCGGGACAGACTATGGCTACACCTTC.

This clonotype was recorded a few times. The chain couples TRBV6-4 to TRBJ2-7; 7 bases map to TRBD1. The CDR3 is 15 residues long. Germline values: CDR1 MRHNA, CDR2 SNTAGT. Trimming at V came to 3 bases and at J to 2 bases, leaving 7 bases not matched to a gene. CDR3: CASSEFKDRTYEQYF. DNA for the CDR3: TGTGCCAGCAGTGAATTCAAGGACAGGACCTACGAGCAGTACTTC.

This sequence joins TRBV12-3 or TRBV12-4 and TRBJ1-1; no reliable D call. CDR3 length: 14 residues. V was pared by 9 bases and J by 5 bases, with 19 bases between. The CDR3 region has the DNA TGTGCCAGTTCTCCCCTAAGGGCCCGGACTGAAGCTTTCTTT. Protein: CASSPLRARTEAFF.

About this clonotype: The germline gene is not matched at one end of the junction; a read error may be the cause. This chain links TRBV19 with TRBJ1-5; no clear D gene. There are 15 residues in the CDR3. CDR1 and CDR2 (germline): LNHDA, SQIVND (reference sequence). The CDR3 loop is CASSISGIGNQPQHF. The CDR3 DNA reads TGTGCCAGTAGTATCTCCGGGATAGGCAATCAGCCTCAGCATTTT.

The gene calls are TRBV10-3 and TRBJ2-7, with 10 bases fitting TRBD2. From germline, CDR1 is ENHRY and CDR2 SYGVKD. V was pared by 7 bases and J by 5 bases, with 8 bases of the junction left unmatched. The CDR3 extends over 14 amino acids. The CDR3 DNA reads TGTGCCATCACCTGGGGACTAGCGAGCCACGAGCAGTACTTC. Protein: CAITWGLASHEQYF.

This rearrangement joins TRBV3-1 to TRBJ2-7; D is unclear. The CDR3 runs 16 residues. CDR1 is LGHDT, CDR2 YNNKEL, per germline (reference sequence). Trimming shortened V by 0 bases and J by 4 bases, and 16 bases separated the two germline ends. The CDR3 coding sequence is TGTGCCAGCAGCCAAGATGTGGCTACTTTTGGATACGAGCAGTACTTC. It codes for CASSQDVATFGYEQYF.

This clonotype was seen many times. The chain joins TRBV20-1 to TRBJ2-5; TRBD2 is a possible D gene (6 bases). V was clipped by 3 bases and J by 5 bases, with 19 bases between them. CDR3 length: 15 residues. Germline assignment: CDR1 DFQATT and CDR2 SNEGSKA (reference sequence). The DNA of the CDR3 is TGCAGTGCTAGGGGTCTCACGGGAGTTTGGGAGACCCAGTACTTC. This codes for CSARGLTGVWETQYF.

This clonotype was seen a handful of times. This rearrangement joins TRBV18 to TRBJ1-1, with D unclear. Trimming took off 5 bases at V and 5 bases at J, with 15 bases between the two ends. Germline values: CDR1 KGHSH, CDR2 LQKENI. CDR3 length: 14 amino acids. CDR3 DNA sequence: TGTGCCAGCTCAACGACGACGATCGGGACTGAAGCTTTCTTT. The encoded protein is CASSTTTIGTEAFF.

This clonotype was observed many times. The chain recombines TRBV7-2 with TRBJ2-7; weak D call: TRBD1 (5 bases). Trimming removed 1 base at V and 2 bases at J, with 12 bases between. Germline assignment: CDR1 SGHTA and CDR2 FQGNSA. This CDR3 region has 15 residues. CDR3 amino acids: CASSLGPLGAYEQYF. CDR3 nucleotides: TGTGCCAGCAGCTTAGGACCTCTAGGGGCCTACGAGCAGTACTTC.

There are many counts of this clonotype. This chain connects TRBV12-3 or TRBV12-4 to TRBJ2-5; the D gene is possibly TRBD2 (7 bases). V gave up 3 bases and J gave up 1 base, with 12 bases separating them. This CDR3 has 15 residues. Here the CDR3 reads CASSFRGATQETQYF. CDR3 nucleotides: TGTGCCAGCAGTTTTCGGGGGGCCACCCAAGAGACCCAGTACTTC.

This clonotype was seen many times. The CDR3 loop reads CASSVKRVGNTEAFF. Here the CDR3 DNA reads TGTGCCAGCAGTGTTAAAAGGGTCGGGAACACTGAAGCTTTCTTT. The chain joins TRBV2 to TRBJ1-1; D remains unclear. Trimming stripped 4 bases from V and 1 base from J, with 13 bases between. CDR1 and CDR2 from the germline V gene are SNHLY and FYNNEI. The CDR3 covers 15 residues.

This chain's CDR3 is CASSTGLGVANYGYTF. CDR3 nucleotides: TGTGCCAGCAGTACCGGACTCGGAGTGGCTAACTATGGCTACACCTTC. The chain has TRBV12-3 or TRBV12-4 and TRBJ1-2; D not resolved. V gave up 5 bases and J gave up 0 bases, with 16 bases separating them. This CDR3 has 16 residues.

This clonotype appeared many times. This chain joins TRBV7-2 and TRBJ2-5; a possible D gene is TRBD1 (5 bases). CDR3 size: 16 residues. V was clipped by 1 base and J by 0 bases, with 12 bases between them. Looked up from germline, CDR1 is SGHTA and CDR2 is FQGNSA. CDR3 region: CASSLVVTVNQETQYF. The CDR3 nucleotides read TGTGCCAGCAGCTTAGTGGTGACAGTAAACCAAGAGACCCAGTACTTC.

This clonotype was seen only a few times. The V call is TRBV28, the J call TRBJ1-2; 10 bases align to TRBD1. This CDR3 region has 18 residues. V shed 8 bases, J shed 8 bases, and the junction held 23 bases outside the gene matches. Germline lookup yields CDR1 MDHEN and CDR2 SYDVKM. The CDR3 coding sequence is TGTGCCAGCGGATTATTGCCGGGGACAGGGGCCTTAGAGGGGGGCTACACCTTC. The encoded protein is CASGLLPGTGALEGGYTF.

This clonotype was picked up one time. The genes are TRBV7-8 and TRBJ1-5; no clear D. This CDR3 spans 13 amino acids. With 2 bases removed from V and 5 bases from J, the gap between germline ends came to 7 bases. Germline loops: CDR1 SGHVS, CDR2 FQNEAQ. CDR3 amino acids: CASSLSPHQPQHF. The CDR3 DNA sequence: TGTGCCAGCAGCTTAAGTCCCCATCAGCCCCAGCATTTT.

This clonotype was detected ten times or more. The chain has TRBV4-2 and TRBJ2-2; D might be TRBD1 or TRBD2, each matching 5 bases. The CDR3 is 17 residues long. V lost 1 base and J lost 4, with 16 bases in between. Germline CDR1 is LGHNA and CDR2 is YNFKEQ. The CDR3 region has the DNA TGTGCCAGCAGCCAAGTGGCGGCAGGGAGTTTCACCGGGGAGCTGTTTTTT. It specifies CASSQVAAGSFTGELFF.

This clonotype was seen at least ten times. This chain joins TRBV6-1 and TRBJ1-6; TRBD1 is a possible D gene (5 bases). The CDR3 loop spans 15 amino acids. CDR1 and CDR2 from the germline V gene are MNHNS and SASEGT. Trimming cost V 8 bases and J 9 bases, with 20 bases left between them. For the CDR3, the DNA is TGTGCCAGCTACCGGGGAGGGGTATTAGGTTCACCCCTCCACTTT. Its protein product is CASYRGGVLGSPLHF.